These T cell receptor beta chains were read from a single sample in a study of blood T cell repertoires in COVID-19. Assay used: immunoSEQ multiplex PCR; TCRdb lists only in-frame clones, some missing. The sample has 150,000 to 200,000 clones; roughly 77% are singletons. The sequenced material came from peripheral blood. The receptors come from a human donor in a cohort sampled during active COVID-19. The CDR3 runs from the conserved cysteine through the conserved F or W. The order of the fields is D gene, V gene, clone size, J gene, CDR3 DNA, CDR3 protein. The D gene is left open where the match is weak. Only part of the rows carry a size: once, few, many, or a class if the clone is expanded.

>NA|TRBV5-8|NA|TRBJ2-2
TGTGCCAGCAGCCTGGGTCGGACTGGAAACACCGGGGAGCTGTTTTTT
CASSLGRTGNTGELFF
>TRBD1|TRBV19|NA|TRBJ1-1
TGTGCCAGTAGTCTAGACAGGGTGAGGACTGAAGCTTTCTTT
CASSLDRVRTEAFF
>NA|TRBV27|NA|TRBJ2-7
TGTGCCAGCAGTTTATTGAGCGGGTCTACCTACGAGCAGTACTTC
CASSLLSGSTYEQYF
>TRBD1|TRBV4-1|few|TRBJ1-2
TGCGCCAGCAGCCACCCGGGACAGGGGCACTATGGCTACACCTTC
CASSHPGQGHYGYTF
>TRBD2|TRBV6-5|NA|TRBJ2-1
TGTGCCAGCAGGGGACTAGGCCACAATGAGCAGTTCTTC
CASRGLGHNEQFF
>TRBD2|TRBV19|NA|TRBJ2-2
TGTGCCAGTAGTACCCGGGGGGGGGTCTTGAGGGAGCTGTTTTTT
CASSTRGGVLRELFF
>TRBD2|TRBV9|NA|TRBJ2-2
TGTGCCAGCAGCGCGATCCCCGGGACTAGCGGGGGCCGACACACCGGGGAGCTGTTTTTT
CASSAIPGTSGGRHTGELFF
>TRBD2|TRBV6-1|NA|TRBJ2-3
TGTGCCAGCAGTGAAAATCCGGGAGGTACAGATACGCAGTATTTT
CASSENPGGTDTQYF
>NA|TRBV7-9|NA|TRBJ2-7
TGTGCCAGCAGCGACGGAGCGAGCTCCTACGAGCAGTACTTC
CASSDGASSYEQYF
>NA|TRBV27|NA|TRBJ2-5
TGTGCCAGCAGTTTACAGGGTCTAGAGACCCAGTACTTC
CASSLQGLETQYF
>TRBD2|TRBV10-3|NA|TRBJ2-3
TGTGCCATCAGTGAGTCCGGAAGCGGGGGGGCCACAGATACGCAGTATTTT
CAISESGSGGATDTQYF
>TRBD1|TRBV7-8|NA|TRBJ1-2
TGTGCCAGCAGCCTCAGGGACAGCACCGTCACCTTC
CASSLRDSTVTF
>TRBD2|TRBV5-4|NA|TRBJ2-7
TGTGCCAGCAGCTCCAGACTAGCGGGGGGCACATACTCCTACGAGCAGTACTTC
CASSSRLAGGTYSYEQYF
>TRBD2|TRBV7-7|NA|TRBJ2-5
TGTGCCAGCAGCTCCGTGCGGGGGAAAGGGCACCGAGAGACCCAGTACTTC
CASSSVRGKGHRETQYF
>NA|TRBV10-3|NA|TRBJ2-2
TGTGCCACGGCTCAGGGGCTTAACACCGGGGAGCTGTTTTTT
CATAQGLNTGELFF
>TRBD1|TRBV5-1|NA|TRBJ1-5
TGCGCCAGCAAGCCAGGGGGAGCGGATCAGCCCCAGCATTTT
CASKPGGADQPQHF
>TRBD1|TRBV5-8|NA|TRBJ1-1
TGTGCCAGCAGCTCTAACAGGGGTTGGGGCACTGAAGCTTTCTTT
CASSSNRGWGTEAFF
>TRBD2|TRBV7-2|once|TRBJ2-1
TGTGCCAGCAGCTTAACCGGGACTAGATATGAGCAGTTCTTC
CASSLTGTRYEQFF
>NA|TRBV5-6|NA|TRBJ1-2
TGTGCCAGCAGCGCACAGGAAACCTATGGCTACACCTTC
CASSAQETYGYTF
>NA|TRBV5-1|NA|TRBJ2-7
TGCGCCAGCAGCTTGGAGCGGCCGGTGGAGCAGTACTTC
CASSLERPVEQYF
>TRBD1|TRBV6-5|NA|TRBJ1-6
TGTGAGGGACAGGCGGGGAACTCACCCCTCCACTTT
CEGQAGNSPLHF
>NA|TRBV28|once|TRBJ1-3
TGTGCCAGCAGTTTGATCTCGGGGGTAAGAGGAAACACCATATATTTT
CASSLISGVRGNTIYF
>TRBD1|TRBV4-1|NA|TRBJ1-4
TGCGCCAGCAGCCAAGGGGGGGACAGGGAAAAACTGTTTTTT
CASSQGGDREKLFF
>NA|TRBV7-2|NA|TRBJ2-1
TGTGCCAGCAGCGGCCTCGCGGGCGGTTCGGCAACGCAGTTCTTC
CASSGLAGGSATQFF
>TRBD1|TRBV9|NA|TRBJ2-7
TGTGCCAGCAGCGTAGCCCCGACAGGGGGCAGGTACGAGCAGTACTTC
CASSVAPTGGRYEQYF
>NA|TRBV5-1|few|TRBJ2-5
TGCGCCAGCAGCTTGGGGAGCCTAGCGCGGGAGACCCAGTACTTC
CASSLGSLARETQYF
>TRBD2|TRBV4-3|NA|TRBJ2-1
TGCGCCAGCACCAACAGACTAGCCGGGAGTCCGACATTGAATGAGCAGTTCTTC
CASTNRLAGSPTLNEQFF
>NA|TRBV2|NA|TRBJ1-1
TGTGCCAGCAGGGAGATTACTGAAGCTTTCTTT
CASREITEAFF
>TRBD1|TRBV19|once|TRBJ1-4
TGTGCCACCGGGGACAGGGATGAAAAACTGTTTTTT
CATGDRDEKLFF
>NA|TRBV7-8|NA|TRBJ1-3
TGTGCCAGCAGCTTAGAGGGACATGGGGGAAACACCATATATTTT
CASSLEGHGGNTIYF
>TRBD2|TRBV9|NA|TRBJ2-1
TGTGCCAGCAGCGCCCGGGAGGTTGAGCAGTTCTTC
CASSAREVEQFF
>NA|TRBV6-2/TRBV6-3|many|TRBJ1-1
TGTGCCAGCAGTCGTCGGACTGAAGCTTTCTTT
CASSRRTEAFF
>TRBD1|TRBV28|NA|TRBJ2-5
TGTGCCAGCAGTTTATACCGGACAGGGCAAGAGACCCAGTACTTC
CASSLYRTGQETQYF
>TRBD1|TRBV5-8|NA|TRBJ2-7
TGTGCCAGCAGCTTCGACAGGGCGTACGAGCAGTACTTC
CASSFDRAYEQYF
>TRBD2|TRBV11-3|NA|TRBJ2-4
TGTGCCAGCAGCCGACGCCCCGGACTAGTGGTAGATATTCAGTACTTC
CASSRRPGLVVDIQYF
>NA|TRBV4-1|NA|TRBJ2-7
TGCGCCAGCAGCCCTTCCAATCTAGCAGGGGAATACGAGCAGTACTTC
CASSPSNLAGEYEQYF
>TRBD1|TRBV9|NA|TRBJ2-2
TGTGCCAGCAGCGTAGGTTTGCAGGGGGCTACCGGGGAGCTGTTTTTT
CASSVGLQGATGELFF
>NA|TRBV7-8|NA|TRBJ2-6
TGTGCCAGCAGCTTAAGGAGCTCTGGGGCCAACGTCCTGACTTTC
CASSLRSSGANVLTF
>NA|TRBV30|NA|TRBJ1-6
TGTGCCTGGAGTCCCCAGGAGGGGACACCCCTCCACTTT
CAWSPQEGTPLHF
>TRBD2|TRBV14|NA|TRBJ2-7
TGTGCCAGCAGCCTCCCCAGGGAGGGGATATACGAGCAGTACTTC
CASSLPREGIYEQYF
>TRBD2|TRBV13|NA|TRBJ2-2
TGTGCCAGCAGCTCCCGACTAGCGGGGGAGCTGTTTTTT
CASSSRLAGELFF
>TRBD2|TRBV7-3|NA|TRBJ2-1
TGTGCCAGCAGCTCGGGACTAGCGGGGGCCTTGGGAGAGCAGTTCTTC
CASSSGLAGALGEQFF
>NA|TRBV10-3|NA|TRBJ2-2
TGTGCCAGCGGATTTCTTTCCGGGGAGCTGTTTTTT
CASGFLSGELFF
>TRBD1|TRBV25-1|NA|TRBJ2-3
TGTGCCAGCAGTGTACAGGGGGTAGATACGCAGTATTTT
CASSVQGVDTQYF
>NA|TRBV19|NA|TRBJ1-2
TGTGCCAGTAGTATCGCGGCGGAGCGTGGCTACACCTTC
CASSIAAERGYTF
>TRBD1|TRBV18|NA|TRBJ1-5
TGTGCCAGCTCACCGTCGGCAGGGGGAAATCAGCCCCAGCATTTT
CASSPSAGGNQPQHF
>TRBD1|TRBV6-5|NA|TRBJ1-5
TGTGCCAGCGGAAAGGACAGGGTAGGGCAGCCCCAGCATTTT
CASGKDRVGQPQHF
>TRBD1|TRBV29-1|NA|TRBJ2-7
TGCAGCGTAGCGACAGGGCCCCACGAGCAGTACTTC
CSVATGPHEQYF
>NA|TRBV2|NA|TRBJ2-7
TGTGCCAGCAGCCCTAGGGGTCCTTCCCTACGAGGGCAGTACTTC
CASSPRGPSLRGQYF
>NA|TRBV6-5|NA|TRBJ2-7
TGTGCCACCCAGAGGACAGCAAGCTACGAGCAGTACTTC
CATQRTASYEQYF
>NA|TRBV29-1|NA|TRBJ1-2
TGCAGCGTTGAATCTCGGGGGGGCGACACGTTAATAAACTATGGCTACACCTTC
CSVESRGGDTLINYGYTF
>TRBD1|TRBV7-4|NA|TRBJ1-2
TGTGCCAGCATCATTTCGGACAGGGAGAGAGGGGGAGACTATGGCTACACCTTC
CASIISDRERGGDYGYTF
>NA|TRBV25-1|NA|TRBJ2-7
TGTGCCAGCAGTGACGTGAGTACGCAGTACTTC
CASSDVSTQYF
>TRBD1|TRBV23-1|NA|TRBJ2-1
TGCGCCAGCAGTCATACAGGGGGCGCCTACAATGAGCAGTTCTTC
CASSHTGGAYNEQFF
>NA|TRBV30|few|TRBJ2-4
TGTGCCTGGAGTAAGGGTGTAGGGGACATTCAGTACTTC
CAWSKGVGDIQYF